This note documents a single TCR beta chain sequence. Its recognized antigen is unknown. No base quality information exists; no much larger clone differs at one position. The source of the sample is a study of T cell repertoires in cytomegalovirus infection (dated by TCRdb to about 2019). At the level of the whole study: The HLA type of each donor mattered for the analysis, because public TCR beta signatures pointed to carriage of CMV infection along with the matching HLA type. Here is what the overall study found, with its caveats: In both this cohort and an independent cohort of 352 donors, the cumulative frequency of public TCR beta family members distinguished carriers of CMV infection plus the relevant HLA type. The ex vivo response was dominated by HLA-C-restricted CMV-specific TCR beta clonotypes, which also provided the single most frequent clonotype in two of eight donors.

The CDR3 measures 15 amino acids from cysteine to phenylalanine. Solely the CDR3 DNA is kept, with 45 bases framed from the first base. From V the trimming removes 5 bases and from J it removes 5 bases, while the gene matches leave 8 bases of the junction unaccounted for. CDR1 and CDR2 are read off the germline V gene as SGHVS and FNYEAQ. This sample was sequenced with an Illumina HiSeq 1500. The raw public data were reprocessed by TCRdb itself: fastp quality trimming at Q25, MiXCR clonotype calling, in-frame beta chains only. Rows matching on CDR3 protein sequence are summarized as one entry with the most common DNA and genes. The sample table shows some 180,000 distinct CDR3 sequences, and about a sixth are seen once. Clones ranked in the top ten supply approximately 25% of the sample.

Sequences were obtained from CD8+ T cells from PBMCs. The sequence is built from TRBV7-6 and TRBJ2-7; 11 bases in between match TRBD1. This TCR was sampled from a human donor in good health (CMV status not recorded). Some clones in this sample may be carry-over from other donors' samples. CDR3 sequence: CASSPWTGGFNEQYF. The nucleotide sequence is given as TGTGCCAGCAGCCCTTGGACAGGGGGCTTTAACGAGCAGTACTTC.